This T cell receptor beta chain was captured by sequencing in a study of blood T cell repertoires in COVID-19. Repertoires were generated with immunoSEQ multiplex PCR, while TCRdb's copy carries only in-frame clones and drops some. The repertoire consists of about 34,000 clones, with 88% occurring once and the leading ten covering 11% to 15%. V was clipped by 0 bases and J by 7 bases, with 12 bases between them. The CDR3 extends over 14 amino acids. Germline loops: CDR1 MDHEN, CDR2 SYDVKM. This chain joins TRBV28 and TRBJ1-2; D possibly corresponds to TRBD1 (5 bases). The receptor was derived from a man aged 55 to 70 with active COVID-19. The source material was peripheral blood. The CDR3 loop reads CASSLWAGSAGYTF. The CDR3 region has the DNA TGTGCCAGCAGTTTATGGGCAGGGTCCGCTGGCTACACCTTC.